The rows below give T cell receptor beta chains drawn from one sample of a study of radiotherapy plus CTLA-4 blockade in lung cancer. Assay: immunoSEQ multiplex PCR; the TCRdb copy retains only in-frame clones and omits some. The profile covers approximately 40,000 clones, with 80% to 90% appearing a single time and less than 25% taken by the ten largest. The source material was peripheral blood, sampled from a patient treated with radiotherapy plus ipilimumab. Source of these receptors: a human donor with non-small cell lung cancer whose response to radiotherapy plus ipilimumab could not be evaluated. Both conserved end residues are part of each CDR3. Fields, in order: V gene, clone size, J gene, D gene, CDR3 length, CDR3 DNA, CDR3 protein. The D gene is left open where the match is weak. Size is stated for part of the rows, as once, few or many counts, or as a class when the clone is expanded.

>TRBV15|-|TRBJ2-5|-|14
TGTGCCACCAGCAGAGGGACAGTCCAAGAGACCCAGTACTTC
CATSRGTVQETQYF
>TRBV10-3|-|TRBJ1-1|TRBD1|13
TGTGCCAGCGGCGCGACAGGGGGGTCTGAAGCTTTCTTT
CASGATGGSEAFF
>TRBV10-2|-|TRBJ2-5|TRBD2|15
TGCGCCAGCAGTGAGTCGCCAGCGGGGAAAGAGACCCAGTACTTC
CASSESPAGKETQYF
>TRBV5-4|-|TRBJ1-1|-|16
TGTGCCAGCAGCTTGGGTGGGGGCACGGTGAACACTGAAGCTTTCTTT
CASSLGGGTVNTEAFF
>TRBV6-6|-|TRBJ1-5|TRBD1|16
TGTGCCAGCAGTTACGCCCCCGGGACAGGGTATCAGCCCCAGCATTTT
CASSYAPGTGYQPQHF
>TRBV18|-|TRBJ2-7|TRBD2|14
TGTGCCAGCTCGTATGGACTAGCGGGAGACGAGCAGTACTTC
CASSYGLAGDEQYF
>TRBV5-1|-|TRBJ2-7|-|12
TGCGCCAGCAGCAGAGTCTCCTACGAGCAGTACTTC
CASSRVSYEQYF
>TRBV19|-|TRBJ2-3|TRBD2|14
TGTGCCAGTAGTAGGACTAGCGGGAGAGATACGCAGTATTTT
CASSRTSGRDTQYF
>TRBV29-1|-|TRBJ1-1|-|14
TGCAGCACCCCCGCTAGGGGGGGGAACACTGAAGCTTTCTTT
CSTPARGGNTEAFF
>TRBV28|-|TRBJ2-1|-|14
TGTGCCAGCAGTGCAGCAGGTGAGGGCAATGAGCAGTTCTTC
CASSAAGEGNEQFF
>TRBV6-6|-|TRBJ1-1|TRBD1|12
TGTGCCAGCAGACCGAAGACAGGGGGCCGCTTATTT
CASRPKTGGRLF
>TRBV27|-|TRBJ1-2|TRBD1|15
TGTGCCAGCAGTTCCACCGGGACAGGGGGCTATGGCTACACCTTC
CASSSTGTGGYGYTF
>TRBV9|once|TRBJ1-1|-|17
TGTGCCAGCAGCGGAATGGGGGGGAGGGGTGCGAACACTGAAGCTTTCTTT
CASSGMGGRGANTEAFF
>TRBV5-5|once|TRBJ2-1|-|16
TGTGCCAGCAGCTTATTCGAAGGACAGGGAGGGGATGAGCAGTTCTTC
CASSLFEGQGGDEQFF
>TRBV28|-|TRBJ1-2|-|16
TGTGCCAGCAGTTTAGGTTGGAGGGGCAGGAGCTATGGCTACACCTTC
CASSLGWRGRSYGYTF
>TRBV7-9|-|TRBJ2-7|-|18
TGTGCCAGCAGCTTGGTCTCGTGGGGTCGGCAGGGTAACAACGAGCAGTACTTC
CASSLVSWGRQGNNEQYF
>TRBV28|-|TRBJ1-6|TRBD1|13
TGTGCCAGCATACAGGGGGCAAATTCACCCCTCCACTTT
CASIQGANSPLHF
>TRBV2|-|TRBJ2-5|-|13
TGTGCCACCCAGGGGCTAGCGGAAGAGACCCAGTACTTC
CATQGLAEETQYF
>TRBV5-5|once|TRBJ1-2|TRBD1|16
TGTGCCAGCAGAAGAAGCCGGGACAGGGCGACGAACGGCTACACCTTC
CASRRSRDRATNGYTF
>TRBV11-3|-|TRBJ2-7|TRBD1|14
TGTGCCAGCAGCACAGGACAGGGGGATTACGAGCAGTACTTC
CASSTGQGDYEQYF
>TRBV6-6|-|TRBJ1-5|-|14
TGTGCCAGCAGTTACACCAGTAGCAATCAGCCCCAGCATTTT
CASSYTSSNQPQHF
>TRBV27|-|TRBJ2-3|-|13
TGTGCCAGCAGTTTCCAGGGCCCAGATACGCAGTATTTT
CASSFQGPDTQYF
>TRBV19|-|TRBJ2-1|TRBD2|19
TGTGCCAGTAGTTCCCGACTAGCGGGGGGAATGAGTTCCTACAATGAGCAGTTCTTC
CASSSRLAGGMSSYNEQFF
>TRBV4-1|-|TRBJ1-1|-|16
TGCGCCAGCAGCCACCTACAGAGCCGGTTGAACACTGAAGCTTTCTTT
CASSHLQSRLNTEAFF
>TRBV2|-|TRBJ1-4|-|12
TGTGCCAGCACCCGGGAGGGGGAAAAACTGTTTTTT
CASTREGEKLFF
>TRBV9|-|TRBJ2-3|TRBD1|16
TGTGCCAGCAGCGTAGGTGCCAGGGGGCAAGGAGATACGCAGTATTTT
CASSVGARGQGDTQYF
>TRBV2|-|TRBJ2-1|-|15
TGTGCCAGCAGTGTGGGAGCTCCCTCCTACAATGAGCAGTTCTTC
CASSVGAPSYNEQFF
>TRBV29-1|-|TRBJ2-3|-|12
TGCAGCGTTGCCACAGACACAGATACGCAGTATTTT
CSVATDTDTQYF
>TRBV4-3|-|TRBJ2-7|-|17
TGCGCCAGCAGCCAAGAAGGGGGAAAGAAGGAATCCTACGAGCAGTACTTC
CASSQEGGKKESYEQYF
>TRBV7-2|few|TRBJ1-5|-|15
TGTGCCAGCAGCCAAAGGTCAGGCGCGGGTCAGCCCCAGCATTTT
CASSQRSGAGQPQHF
>TRBV28|-|TRBJ2-2|TRBD2|17
TGTGCCAGCAGTTTATCAGAACTAGCGGGACTCACCGGGGAGCTGTTTTTT
CASSLSELAGLTGELFF
>TRBV18|-|TRBJ1-3|-|16
TGTGCCAGCTCACCTGTCTCCGTCCCCCTCGGAAACACCATATATTTT
CASSPVSVPLGNTIYF
>TRBV6-4|-|TRBJ2-3|TRBD2|18
TGTGCCAGCAGTGACACCCTTTTAGCTAGCGGGGGGGCCGATACGCAGTATTTT
CASSDTLLASGGADTQYF
>TRBV28|-|TRBJ2-7|TRBD2|16
TGTGCCAGCAGTTTATCTAGCGGGAGGGTGGTCTACGAGCAGTACTTC
CASSLSSGRVVYEQYF
>TRBV5-1|-|TRBJ1-4|-|14
TGCGCCAGCAGCTTCCAGGGCGGATCTGAAAAACTGTTTTTT
CASSFQGGSEKLFF
>TRBV10-3|-|TRBJ2-3|TRBD2|16
TGTGCCATCAGTGAAAAGGGAGGGACTAGCACAGATACGCAGTATTTT
CAISEKGGTSTDTQYF
>TRBV7-9|-|TRBJ2-5|-|12
TGTGCCAGCAGCTCCCCCCCTAGGACCCAGTACTTC
CASSSPPRTQYF
>TRBV28|once|TRBJ2-1|TRBD1|15
TGTGCCAGCAGTTTACCGGGACAGGGGTACAATGAGCAGTTCTTC
CASSLPGQGYNEQFF
>TRBV7-9|-|TRBJ2-1|TRBD2|17
TGTGCCAGCAGCTTAAACCCGGGACTAGCGGGTTACAATGAGCAGTTCTTC
CASSLNPGLAGYNEQFF
>TRBV7-2|-|TRBJ2-1|TRBD1|14
TGTGCCAGCAGCTTCCCGGGACAGGGGGGTGAGCAGTTCTTC
CASSFPGQGGEQFF
>TRBV15|-|TRBJ2-5|-|14
TGTGCCACCAGCAGAGCCCAGGGTGGGGAGACCCAGTACTTC
CATSRAQGGETQYF